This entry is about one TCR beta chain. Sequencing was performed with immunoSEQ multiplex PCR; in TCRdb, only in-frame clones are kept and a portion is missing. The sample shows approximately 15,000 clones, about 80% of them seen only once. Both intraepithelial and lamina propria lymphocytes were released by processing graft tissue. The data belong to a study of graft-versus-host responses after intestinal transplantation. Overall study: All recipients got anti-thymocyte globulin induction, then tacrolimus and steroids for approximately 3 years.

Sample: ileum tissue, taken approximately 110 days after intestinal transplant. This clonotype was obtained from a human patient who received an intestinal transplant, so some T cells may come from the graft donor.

DNA for the CDR3: TGTGCCAGCAGTTTCATAGGGGGGGGCACTGAAGCTTTCTTT. This translates into CASSFIGGGTEAFF. V and J are TRBV28 and TRBJ1-1; tentatively, D is TRBD1 (6 bases). The CDR3 consists of 14 residues. Trimming cost V 3 bases and J 4 bases, with 12 bases left between them. Per the germline V gene, CDR1 is MDHEN and CDR2 is SYDVKM.